The 25 T cell receptor beta chains reported below all come from one sample, sequenced in a study of shared clonotypes between healthy human individuals. Here immunoSEQ multiplex PCR was the method, and the copy in TCRdb shows in-frame clones only, minus some. Here the sample spans about 1.1 million clones, 78% being singletons. Source material: memory CD4+ T cells from PBMCs. The sample's subset: CD45RA-negative fraction. The source is a man younger than 35 in good health. Some clones in this sample may be carry-over from other donors' samples.

Notes on this clone: This sample also contains other DNA sequences that code for the same CDR3. The V and J genes are TRBV28 and TRBJ1-1; D gene ambiguous. This CDR3 comprises 14 residues. CDR1 is MDHEN and CDR2 is SYDVKM in the germline V gene. V dropped 2 bases and J dropped 2 bases, with 9 bases sitting between them. This CDR3 is CASSLADGNTEAFF. The CDR3 region has the DNA TGTGCCAGCAGTTTAGCGGACGGAAACACTGAAGCTTTCTTT.

The rearrangement uses TRBV2 and TRBJ1-4; D is uncertain. The CDR3 loop spans 15 amino acids. Deletions cut 9 bases from V and 8 bases from J, with 22 bases between. Germline CDR1 is SNHLY and CDR2 is FYNNEI. CDR3 bases: TGTGCCAGGGGCGATCGGTCGGGTACTTTCGAAAAACTGTTTTTT. This sequence encodes CARGDRSGTFEKLFF.

J is TRBJ2-3 and V is TRBV7-9; 10 bases map to TRBD2. The CDR3 extends over 15 amino acids. After removal of 2 bases from V and 7 bases from J, the junction contained 6 bases not matched to a gene. Germline CDR1 SEHNR, CDR2 FQNEAQ (reference sequence). CDR3 amino acids: CASSLLAGVRNTQYF. In nucleotides, the CDR3 is TGTGCCAGCAGCTTACTAGCGGGAGTACGAAATACGCAGTATTTT.

J is TRBJ1-5 and V is TRBV7-2; D unclear. In germline, CDR1 is SGHTA, CDR2 FQGNSA. The CDR3 covers 13 residues. Trimming pared 1 base from V and 7 bases from J, leaving 8 bases between. In nucleotides, the CDR3 is TGTGCCAGCAGCTTAGGAGGGTGGCAGCCCCAGCATTTT. This gives the protein CASSLGGWQPQHF.

This clone was seen more than once but under ten times. The rearrangement uses TRBV2 and TRBJ1-5; perhaps TRBD1 as D (6 bases). Trimming stripped 5 bases from V and 5 bases from J, with 13 bases between. Per germline, CDR1 SNHLY and CDR2 FYNNEI. This CDR3 spans 14 amino acids. This CDR3 is CASSYRADDQPQHF. CDR3 nucleotide sequence: TGTGCCAGCAGTTACAGGGCTGATGATCAGCCCCAGCATTTT.

This clone was observed once. With only one base between it and a far larger clone, this is likely a read error. The chain has TRBV7-9 and TRBJ2-5; D not certain. The V end lost 3 bases, the J end lost 5 bases, and 4 bases lay between the germline ends. The CDR3 is made up of 11 amino acids. CDR1 is SEHNR and CDR2 is FQNEAQ in the germline V gene (reference sequence). The CDR3 reads CASSFAETQYF. CDR3 coding DNA: TGTGCCAGCAGCTTTGCGGAGACCCAGTACTTC.

The chain carries TRBV4-1 and TRBJ2-7; 7 bases match TRBD2. This CDR3 region has 15 residues. In germline, CDR1 is MGHRA, CDR2 YSYEKL. The V segment lost 3 bases and the J segment 3 bases; nucleotides outside the gene matches: 8. The CDR3, as DNA: TGCGCCAGCAGCCATCATGGGACTACCTACTACGAGCAGTACTTC. Translating gives CASSHHGTTYYEQYF.

The CDR3 is CASSELGTEYEQYF. The CDR3 DNA is TGTGCCAGCAGTGAACTAGGGACAGAATACGAGCAGTACTTC. V usage is TRBV25-1 and J usage is TRBJ2-7; TRBD1 aligns across 7 bases. Per the germline V gene, CDR1 is MGHDK and CDR2 is SYGVNS. CDR3 length: 14 residues. The J segment lost 4 bases and the V segment lost 2 bases, leaving 5 bases of the junction unmatched.

V usage is TRBV5-1 and J usage is TRBJ2-1; D is possibly TRBD2 (6 bases). The CDR3 has 14 amino acids. Germline V gene data show CDR1 as SGHRS and CDR2 as YFSETQ. V shed 4 bases and J shed 0 bases, with 8 bases lying between them. CDR3 sequence: CASSIAASYNEQFF. DNA for the CDR3: TGCGCCAGCAGCATAGCGGCCTCCTACAATGAGCAGTTCTTC. The full variable domain, rest sourced from reference TRBV5-1 and TRBJ2-1, is KAGVTQTPRYLIKTRGQQVTLSCSPISGHRSVSWYQQTPGQGLQFLFEYFSETQRNKGNFPGRFSGRQFSNSRSEMNVSTLELGDSALYLCASSIAASYNEQFFGPGTRLTVL.

V gene TRBV28 combines with J gene TRBJ2-2, with unresolved D. Germline V gene data show CDR1 as MDHEN and CDR2 as SYDVKM. The CDR3 runs 16 residues. Trimming left V 2 bases short and J 7 bases short, with 17 bases between. Here the CDR3 DNA reads TGTGCCAGCAGTTTAGAGGTTAAACGTCGCAGCGGGGAGCTGTTTTTT. Translating it yields CASSLEVKRRSGELFF.

This chain joins TRBV5-1 and TRBJ2-1; D possibly matches TRBD1 or TRBD2 (5 bases each). The germline V and J ends were trimmed by 4 bases and 1 base, with 12 bases remaining between them. Germline CDR1 SGHRS, CDR2 YFSETQ. This CDR3 has 15 amino acids. The CDR3: CASSPVGVSYNEQFF. DNA for the CDR3: TGCGCCAGCAGCCCCGTGGGGGTATCCTACAATGAGCAGTTCTTC.

This clone was detected once. A much bigger clone sits one base away, suggesting this may be a read error. The chain links TRBV5-6 to TRBJ1-2, with a possible D match to TRBD1 (6 bases). The CDR3 has 12 residues. With 4 bases removed from V and 2 bases from J, the gap between germline ends came to 6 bases. Germline CDR1 SGHDT, CDR2 YYEEEE. CDR3 DNA sequence: TGTGCCAGCAGCGGACAGAACTATGGCTACACCTTC. Residues: CASSGQNYGYTF. Variable domain in full (rest from reference TRBV5-6 and TRBJ1-2): DAGVTQSPTHLIKTRGQQVTLRCSPKSGHDTVSWYQQALGQGPQFIFQYYEEEERQRGNFPDRFSGHQFPNYSSELNVNALLLGDSALYLCASSGQNYGYTFGSGTRLTVV.

CDR3 sequence reads: CASSKQGALTNEKLFF. Written as DNA, the CDR3 is TGTGCCAGCAGCAAACAGGGGGCGCTGACTAATGAAAAACTGTTTTTT. The chain employs TRBV11-1 and TRBJ1-4; TRBD1 aligns across 9 bases. J was trimmed by 2 bases and V by 5 bases; bases with no gene match: 6. Germline V CDR1 and CDR2: SGHAT, FQDESV (reference sequence). The CDR3 sequence is 16 residues long.

J is TRBJ2-5 and V is TRBV7-2, with a tentative D call TRBD2 (5 bases). The germline CDR1 and CDR2 sequences are SGHTA and FQGNSA. Trimming cost V 1 base and J 6 bases, with 15 bases left between them. CDR3 length: 15 residues. In DNA form, the CDR3 reads TGTGCCAGCAGCTTAGGTGGTCCTAGCCGGAAGACCCAGTACTTC. It yields the protein CASSLGGPSRKTQYF.

The chain is built from TRBV4-3 and TRBJ2-3; 12 positions agree with TRBD2. Germline loops: CDR1 LGHNA, CDR2 YSLEER. This CDR3 region has 17 residues. J lost 4 bases, V lost 1 base, and 6 bases had no gene match. CDR3 sequence reads: CASSQATSGSSADTQYF. The CDR3 DNA follows: TGCGCCAGCAGCCAAGCGACTAGCGGGAGTAGCGCAGATACGCAGTATTTT.

The rearrangement links TRBV7-3 to TRBJ2-1; no firm D call. CDR3 size: 15 residues. Germline CDR1 is SGHTA and CDR2 is FQGTGA. Trimming pared 5 bases from V and 7 bases from J, leaving 18 bases between. DNA for the CDR3: TGTGCCAGCAGCCCAAAAGGCGCAGGTATGAATGAGCAGTTCTTC. Translation: CASSPKGAGMNEQFF.

This clone was found many times. The chain links TRBV27 to TRBJ1-1; D possibly corresponds to TRBD1 (6 bases). The CDR3 consists of 15 residues. Germline V gene sequence: CDR1 MNHEY, CDR2 SMNVEV (reference sequence). V was pared by 2 bases and J by 10 bases, with 20 bases between. The CDR3 DNA is TGTGCCAGCAGTTTAAGGTCGGGGGGCTACCGCACAGCTTTCTTT. Translation: CASSLRSGGYRTAFF.

The gene calls are TRBV29-1 and TRBJ2-5, with 7 bases lining up with TRBD1. CDR3 length: 13 residues. Germline CDR1 and CDR2: SQVTM and ANQGSEA. V lost 4 bases and J lost 2; bases outside the gene matches: 4. CDR3 nucleotides: TGCAGCGTTGGGGGACAGCTTCAAGAGACCCAGTACTTC. This sequence encodes CSVGGQLQETQYF.

This clone was picked up a small number of times. V is TRBV27 and J is TRBJ2-1; D unresolved. The germline V gene encodes CDR1 MNHEY and CDR2 SMNVEV (reference sequence). Trimming left V 4 bases short and J 6 bases short, with 19 bases between. This CDR3 has 16 amino acids. The CDR3 loop reads CASSSRTTSRPNEQFF. Here the CDR3 DNA reads TGTGCCAGCAGTTCAAGGACGACCAGTAGGCCCAATGAGCAGTTCTTC.

This chain's CDR3 is CASSGPGGAGANVLTF. For the CDR3, the DNA is TGTGCCAGCAGTGGCCCCGGCGGGGCTGGGGCCAACGTCCTGACTTTC. The chain employs TRBV6-6 and TRBJ2-6; D possibly corresponds to TRBD2 (6 bases). Germline loops: CDR1 MNHNY, CDR2 SVGAGI (reference sequence). The CDR3 sequence is 16 residues long. Trimming removed 5 bases at V and 2 bases at J, with 13 bases between.

A word on this clone: This sample also contains other DNA sequences that code for the same CDR3. The genes are TRBV10-3 and TRBJ1-5, with D possibly being TRBD1 (5 bases). Trimming removed 4 bases at V and 4 bases at J, with 8 bases between. CDR1 and CDR2 (germline): ENHRY, SYGVKD. CDR3 length: 13 amino acids. Here the CDR3 DNA reads TGTGCCATCAGTGGGGGGGGAAATCAGCCCCAGCATTTT. Translating gives CAISGGGNQPQHF.

V gene TRBV2 combines with J gene TRBJ1-1, with D uncertain. Germline values: CDR1 SNHLY, CDR2 FYNNEI. Trimming stripped 5 bases from V and 0 bases from J, with 7 bases between. The CDR3 has 13 residues. The CDR3 spells CASSQLMNTEAFF. CDR3 nucleotide sequence: TGTGCCAGCAGTCAACTTATGAACACTGAAGCTTTCTTT. The full variable domain, with the rest looked up from reference TRBV2 and TRBJ1-1, is EPEVTQTPSHQVTQMGQEVILRCVPISNHLYFYWYRQILGQKVEFLVSFYNNEISEKSEIFDDQFSVERPDGSNFTLKIRSTKLEDSAMYFCASSQLMNTEAFFGQGTRLTVV.

The rearrangement links TRBV4-1 to TRBJ2-1; 11 bases agree with TRBD1. V was clipped by 4 bases and J by 15 bases; unmatched bases: 14. Germline V lookup: CDR1 MGHRA, CDR2 YSYEKL. CDR3 length: 15 residues. The DNA of the CDR3 is TGCGCCAGCAGCCCACAAGGACAGGGGGCCCCTCGCGTGTTCTTC. Translating it yields CASSPQGQGAPRVFF.

Comments on this clone: Distinct nucleotide sequences in the sample also encode this CDR3. The chain combines TRBV5-1 with TRBJ1-1; D is ambiguous. There are 13 residues in the CDR3. The germline V gene encodes CDR1 SGHRS and CDR2 YFSETQ. Trimming removed 1 base from V and 1 base from J, with 5 bases in between. This CDR3 is CASSLSSNTEAFF. Written as DNA, the CDR3 is TGCGCCAGCAGCTTGAGCTCGAACACTGAAGCTTTCTTT.

The chain joins TRBV10-3 to TRBJ2-1; D is ambiguous. Deletions cut 8 bases from V and 6 bases from J, with 8 bases between. CDR1 and CDR2 (germline): ENHRY, SYGVKD. This CDR3 comprises 11 residues. The CDR3 nucleotides read TGTGCCATCGCGGCAACCAATGAGCAGTTCTTC. Translated, it gives CAIAATNEQFF.